The entry below describes one T cell receptor (beta chain). Its cognate antigen is unknown. CD45RO-CCR7+CD27+CD95- characterized naive CD8+ T cells. These data come from a study of CXCR3-negative and CXCR3-positive naive CD8 T cells. Across the study: For each library, about 1.5 +/- 0.3 million TRB reads were obtained, around 140 million in total.

UMI-tagged TRB cDNA libraries were built via 5' RACE. TCRdb reprocessed the 5' RACE reads and stores each CDR3 protein as one record, lacking DNA. The sample data list tens of thousands of distinct CDR3 sequences. Study results and caveats: Memory cells showed distinct TRBV-TRBJ patterns, while the two naive subsets matched.

The CDR3 contains 15 residues. The chain links TRBV12-3 or TRBV12-4 to TRBJ1-2; TCRdb calls TRBD1, which cannot be checked without DNA. The TCR sequence derives from a human donor in good health. Some clones in this sample may be carry-over from other donors' samples. The material sequenced was naive CXCR3- CD8+ T cells from blood. Regarding subset: CD45RO-CCR7+CD27+CD95- naive CD8+ T cells lacking CXCR3 (TNR3-). The CDR3 spells CASRYDRGSHYGYTF.